These T cell receptor beta chains were read from a single sample in a study of blood T cell repertoires in COVID-19. Profiled with immunoSEQ multiplex PCR; TCRdb holds only in-frame clones, not every one. The sample has fewer than 150,000 clones, 84% seen once. The specimen was peripheral blood. These receptors came from an elderly woman in a cohort sampled during active or convalescent COVID-19. The CDR3 runs from the conserved cysteine through the conserved F or W. D genes are given only for firm matches. Clone size is shown for a subset of rows, as once, few, many or a class of expanded clone.

v_gene	d_gene	j_gene	abundance	CDR3nt	CDR3aa
TRBV9	NA	TRBJ2-5	NA	TGTGCCAGCAGCGTCACCTCTAGGTACCAAGAGACCCAGTACTTC	CASSVTSRYQETQYF
TRBV11-2	NA	TRBJ1-1	once	TGTGCCAGCAGCTTAGGCACGACAGGATTTAACACTGAAGCTTTCTTT	CASSLGTTGFNTEAFF
TRBV7-8	TRBD1	TRBJ2-2	NA	TGTGCCAGCAGCGGGGGTCAGGGGGCGCGCGGGGAGCTGTTTTTT	CASSGGQGARGELFF
TRBV5-1	NA	TRBJ2-1	NA	TGCGCCAGCAGCTTTTCTGGCGGCGGGCGTTACAATGAGCAGTTCTTC	CASSFSGGGRYNEQFF
TRBV23-1	NA	TRBJ1-5	NA	TGCGCCAGCGCCTACGAGGTGAGCAATCAGCCCCAGCATTTT	CASAYEVSNQPQHF
TRBV5-4	TRBD2	TRBJ2-2	NA	TGTGCCAGCAGCTTTAATCTGGTCGCGGGGGGGAAAACCGGGGAGCTGTTTTTT	CASSFNLVAGGKTGELFF
TRBV11-2	NA	TRBJ2-5	NA	TGTGCCAGCAGCTATCGGGAGACCCAGTACTTC	CASSYRETQYF
TRBV19	NA	TRBJ2-2	few	TGTGCCAGTAGTATAATGCTAGTGGACACCGGGGAGCTGTTTTTT	CASSIMLVDTGELFF
TRBV9	NA	TRBJ2-3	NA	TGTGCCAGCAGCGGTTCTAACACAGATACGCAGTATTTT	CASSGSNTDTQYF
TRBV6-5	NA	TRBJ2-7	NA	TGTGCCAGCAGTTCGCCTACAGGGTTCGGTACCTACGAGCAGTACTTC	CASSSPTGFGTYEQYF
TRBV5-1	NA	TRBJ2-6	NA	TGCGCCAGCAGCTTGGGAGGGGGTCATGGGGCCAACGTCCTGACTTTC	CASSLGGGHGANVLTF
TRBV5-8	NA	TRBJ2-7	NA	TGTGCCAGCAGCAAAGGGGCTGTCAGAACCTACGAGCAGTACTTC	CASSKGAVRTYEQYF
TRBV4-1	NA	TRBJ2-6	NA	TGCGCCAGCAGCCAAGGCCCGGGATCGAACTCTGGGGCCAACGTCCTGACTTTC	CASSQGPGSNSGANVLTF
TRBV5-6	TRBD1	TRBJ1-3	NA	TGTGCCAGCAGGTCCAGGGGGGCTGGAAACACCATATATTTT	CASRSRGAGNTIYF
TRBV27	NA	TRBJ1-1	NA	TGTGCCGCGCGTTATCCGGGACAGAACACTGAAGCTTTCTTT	CAARYPGQNTEAFF
TRBV11-2	NA	TRBJ2-3	once	TGTGCCAGCAGCTTAGAGGGTCAGGGAATTTGGGATACGCAGTATTTT	CASSLEGQGIWDTQYF
TRBV30	NA	TRBJ1-1	NA	TGTGCCTGGAGTGTAGGAGGATTCCCCGGTGAGTTT	CAWSVGGFPGEF
TRBV2	TRBD2	TRBJ2-3	once	TGTGCCAGCAGTGCCGGCGGGGGGAAGTCAGATACGCAGTATTTT	CASSAGGGKSDTQYF
TRBV28	NA	TRBJ2-2	NA	TGTGCCAGCATTCAAAGGGGAACCGGGGAGCTGTTTTTT	CASIQRGTGELFF
TRBV12-3/TRBV12-4	NA	TRBJ1-2	NA	TGTGCCAGCAGTTTGGCAGGGAACTATGGCTACACCTTC	CASSLAGNYGYTF
TRBV5-8	NA	TRBJ1-4	NA	TGTGCCAGCAGCTTTTTAATGTTTACAACCCCGACGGAGGAAAAACTGTTTTTT	CASSFLMFTTPTEEKLFF
TRBV6-2/TRBV6-3	NA	TRBJ1-2	NA	TGTGCCAGCAGTTCCGAGCGAATCGTTGACTATGGCTACACCTTC	CASSSERIVDYGYTF
TRBV19	TRBD1	TRBJ1-2	NA	TGTGCCAGTAGTAGGGGGGACAGGATCTATGGCTACACCTTC	CASSRGDRIYGYTF
TRBV7-3	NA	TRBJ2-2	few	TGTGCCAGCAGCTTATACGCGACAGTGAACACCGGGGAGCTGTTTTTT	CASSLYATVNTGELFF
TRBV4-1	NA	TRBJ1-2	NA	TGCGCCAGCAGCCAAGAAAATGTGAACAGGGCGGGTGGCTACACCTTC	CASSQENVNRAGGYTF